This T cell receptor beta chain originates from a study of blood T cell repertoires in COVID-19. Study at large: The United States, Italy and Spain supplied acute and convalescent COVID-19 samples.

Per the original data handling: Using reference gene primer amplification, nucleated cell counts were estimated. Produced via immunoSEQ multiplex PCR; TCRdb's table is partial and in-frame only. That table gives V, J and clone size, and the DNA gave D and trimming. The table has roughly 99,000 clones, roughly 88% seen once. This clonotype originated in a man aged 50-60 years with COVID-19, enrolled during active disease. The specimen was peripheral blood.

CDR3 residues: CASSLYRGNTEAFF. As DNA, the CDR3 is TGTGCCAGCAGTTTGTACAGGGGGAACACTGAAGCTTTCTTT. The chain employs TRBV6-5 and TRBJ1-1; 7 positions agree with TRBD1. The V gene's germline CDR1 is MNHEY and CDR2 SVGAGI. The CDR3 loop spans 14 amino acids. V was pared by 4 bases and J by 1 base, with 3 bases of the junction left unmatched.